This TCR beta chain was captured by sequencing in a study of cytomegalovirus exposure and HLA in healthy donors. The CDR3 is 16 residues long. Germline CDR1 is LGHNT and CDR2 is FRNRAP. V trimming: 7 bases; J trimming: 7 bases; junction bases outside the gene matches: 13. 60 Vbeta and 13 Jbeta primers were used in PCR. Measured with immunoSEQ multiplex PCR; TCRdb has only the in-frame clones, and not every one. The data contain roughly 120,000 clones, around 77% of them singletons. The receptor was isolated from a woman aged 40 to 49 in good health and CMV-seropositive. The V call is TRBV12-5, the J call TRBJ1-6, with TRBD1 matching 7 bases. Specimen: PBMCs. CDR3 DNA sequence: TGTGCTAGTGCCCCTGGGACAGAAAGTTTCAATTCACCCCTCCACTTT. Amino acid sequence: CASAPGTESFNSPLHF. Full variable domain (outside the CDR3, taken from reference TRBV12-5 and TRBJ1-6): DARVTQTPRHKVTEMGQEVTMRCQPILGHNTVFWYRQTMMQGLELLAYFRNRAPLDDSGMPKDRFSAEMPDATLATLKIQPSEPRDSAVYFCASAPGTESFNSPLHFGNGTRLTVT.